This entry concerns a single T cell receptor (beta chain). This sample stems from a study of blood T cell repertoires in COVID-19. Study details: Spain, Italy and the United States supplied samples that represented acute and convalescent COVID-19.

The protocol was immunoSEQ multiplex PCR, while the TCRdb copy is restricted to in-frame clones and leaves out a portion. The sample yields roughly 200,000 clones, approximately 83% seen once. Cohorts were assigned according to the clinical history that participants reported. The CDR3 loop spans 14 amino acids. Trimming stripped 2 bases from V and 4 bases from J, with 11 bases between. Germline V gene sequence: CDR1 SGHNT, CDR2 YYREEE (reference sequence). The chain joins TRBV5-4 to TRBJ2-3; a weak D match, TRBD2 (6 bases). The receptor was derived from a woman between 40 and 50 years old with acute COVID-19. The material sequenced was PBMCs or T cells enriched from blood (not recorded which). CDR3 DNA sequence: TGTGCCAGCAGCTTTTGGGACTCCTCAGATACGCAGTATTTT. Encoded protein: CASSFWDSSDTQYF.